Only a few counts were recorded for the clone carrying this TCR beta chain. Its antigen is not known. The sample belongs to a study of shared clonotypes between healthy human individuals. V lost 3 bases and J lost 8, with 7 bases in between. The germline V gene encodes CDR1 SNHLY and CDR2 FYNNEI. This CDR3 spans 12 amino acids. Among the donors, all were Caucasian adults who lived in Nashville, Tennessee. Deep level was the assay's run setting. Replicate PCRs run on sorted subsets employed approximately 200 ng DNA, about 27,000 T cell genomes. Using immunoSEQ multiplex PCR, the repertoire was profiled, and TCRdb retains in-frame clones only, with some absent. The sample lists approximately 2.3 million clones, over 90% occurring once. Study-wide results and caveats: Memory subsets had estimated richness that was generally smaller than that of naive subsets.

This clonotype originated in a young man in good health. Some clones in this sample may be carry-over from other donors' samples. This chain joins TRBV2 and TRBJ1-4; D is unclear. What was sequenced was naive CD4+ T cells from PBMCs. Subset here: CD45RA+ positively selected. DNA of the CDR3: TGTGCCAGCAGTGAGGCTGGGGAAAAACTGTTTTTT. This sequence encodes CASSEAGEKLFF.